This T cell receptor beta chain was documented in a study of T cells after somatic rescue of genetic block. The V and J ends lost 3 bases and 2 bases respectively, with 11 bases between them. There are 13 residues in the CDR3. Germline V gene data show CDR1 as GTSNPN and CDR2 as SVGIG (reference sequence). Repertoires were generated with immunoSEQ multiplex PCR, while TCRdb's copy carries only in-frame clones and drops some. The sample has 13,000 to 15,000 clones, about 70% seen once. This clone was seen a handful of times. Specimen: peripheral blood mononuclear cells (PBMCs). The source of this sequence is a boy aged 10-17 years. The V gene is TRBV30, the J gene TRBJ2-7; D is perhaps TRBD2 (5 bases). This chain's CDR3 is CAWSGLRAYEQYF. Here the CDR3 DNA reads TGTGCCTGGAGCGGGTTGCGGGCCTACGAGCAGTACTTC.